This T cell receptor (beta chain) emerged from a study of T cell clones after liver transplantation. Study-level background: Patients counted as tolerant after at least one year off all immunosuppression, enzymes not exceeding twice normal. Study results and caveats: Donor-reactive sequences fell more than third party-reactive ones, suggesting partial deletion.

Here immunoSEQ multiplex PCR was the method, and the copy in TCRdb shows in-frame clones only, minus some. The data hold some 80,000 clones, with roughly 84% observed a single time. As for this clone: Its antigen is currently unknown.

The V and J ends lost 0 bases and 3 bases, in that order; junction bases with no gene match: 3. Germline V gives CDR1 KGHSH, CDR2 LQKENI. The CDR3 totals 16 residues. Sample: CD4+ T cells from blood, taken 48 months after liver transplant. This TCR came from a human patient who received a liver transplant. The T cells may partly be graft donor cells. This chain joins TRBV18 and TRBJ2-2; 8 bases are shared with TRBD2. The CDR3 DNA follows: TGTGCCAGCTCACCACCGGGACTAGATTACACCGGGGAGCTGTTTTTT. As protein: CASSPPGLDYTGELFF.